This T cell receptor beta chain was sequenced in a study of blood T cell repertoires in COVID-19. Background on the study: Samples representing acute and convalescent COVID-19 were sourced from the United States, Italy and Spain. Nucleic acid was either cDNA or gDNA, and it came from T cells, B-cell-depleted T cells, or PBMCs.

Original processing notes: Counts of nucleated cells, estimated from reference gene primer amplification, were obtained. The assay was immunoSEQ multiplex PCR, and TCRdb's table has in-frame clones only and misses some. From that table come the V and J calls and clone size; the DNA was used to work out D and trimming. The table includes 120,000 or so clones, approximately 74% detected once. V shed 2 bases, J shed 4 bases, and the junction held 1 base outside the gene matches. The CDR3 is 13 amino acids. CDR1 and CDR2 from the germline V gene are SGHTA and FQGNSA. This receptor was identified in a man aged 60-69 years with acute or convalescent COVID-19. The chain uses TRBV7-2 and TRBJ1-1, with 7 bases fitting TRBD1. Source material: peripheral blood. In DNA form, the CDR3 reads TGTGCCAGCAGCTTACAGGGGGTCACTGAAGCTTTCTTT. This encodes CASSLQGVTEAFF.